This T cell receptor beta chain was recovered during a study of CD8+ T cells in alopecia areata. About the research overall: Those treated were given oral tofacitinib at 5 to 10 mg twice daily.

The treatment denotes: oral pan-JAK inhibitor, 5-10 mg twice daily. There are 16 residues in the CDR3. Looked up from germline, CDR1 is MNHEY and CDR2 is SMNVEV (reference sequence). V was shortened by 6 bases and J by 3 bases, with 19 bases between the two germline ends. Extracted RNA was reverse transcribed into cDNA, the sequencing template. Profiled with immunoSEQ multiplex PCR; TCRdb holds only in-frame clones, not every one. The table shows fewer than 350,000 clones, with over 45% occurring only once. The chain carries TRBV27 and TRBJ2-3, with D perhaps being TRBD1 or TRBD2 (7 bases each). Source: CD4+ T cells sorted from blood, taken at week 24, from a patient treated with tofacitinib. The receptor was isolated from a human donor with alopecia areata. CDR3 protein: CASRRLQGRATDTQYF. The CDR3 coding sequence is TGTGCCAGCAGACGATTACAGGGGAGGGCTACAGATACGCAGTATTTT.